The 11 T cell receptor beta chains listed next were all sequenced from one sample in a study of regulatory T cells in long-lasting Graves disease. Specified time point: persistent/refractory GD, antithyroid drugs over 5 years with positive TRAb. PBMC-extracted RNA yielded the TCR library. Construction of the TCR beta libraries employed iRepertoire HTBI primers in conjunction with Arm-PCR of CDR3 regions. Using its own MiXCR run on the multiplex PCR reads, TCRdb lists one record per CDR3 protein. The sample holds some 430,000 distinct CDR3 sequences, roughly 21% seen once. The source material was peripheral blood mononuclear cells (PBMCs), sampled when the disease was refractory, from a patient treated with antithyroid drugs. These receptors were obtained from a female donor with Graves disease.

This rearrangement joins TRBV28 to TRBJ1-6; 7 bases are a match to TRBD1. J was trimmed by 8 bases and V by 2 bases; bases with no gene match: 3. Germline V CDR1 and CDR2: MDHEN, SYDVKM. CDR3 length equals 14 residues. The CDR3 reads CASSLDRAHSPLHF. The CDR3 DNA reads TGTGCCAGCAGTTTAGACAGGGCCCATTCACCCCTCCACTTT.

In its sample, this clonotype was seen a few times. This sequence joins TRBV7-3 and TRBJ2-1; 8 positions match TRBD1. Trimming removed 5 bases from V and 9 bases from J; junction bases left unmatched: 6. CDR3 length: 13 amino acids. Germline V gives CDR1 SGHTA, CDR2 FQGTGA. The CDR3, as DNA: TGTGCCAGCAGCCAGGACAGGGCTTCTGAGCAGTTCTTC. This translates into CASSQDRASEQFF.

This clonotype was picked up many times. The chain combines TRBV28 with TRBJ1-6; D is uncertain. CDR1 and CDR2 from the germline V gene are MDHEN and SYDVKM. Trimming stripped 6 bases from V and 7 bases from J, with 10 bases between. This CDR3 is built from 13 residues. CDR3 residues: CASSPDGNSPLHF. CDR3 nucleotide sequence: TGTGCCAGCAGCCCCGACGGCAATTCACCCCTCCACTTT.

This clonotype appeared a few times. The chain has TRBV3-1 and TRBJ2-7; no definite D call. This CDR3 contains 15 residues. Germline assignment: CDR1 LGHDT and CDR2 YNNKEL (reference sequence). V was pared by 0 bases and J by 2 bases, with 11 bases between. CDR3 amino acids: CASSQDQDRAYEQYF. CDR3 coding DNA: TGTGCCAGCAGCCAAGACCAGGACCGAGCCTACGAGCAGTACTTC.

This clonotype turned up a few times. The J gene is TRBJ1-5, the V gene TRBV30, with D possibly being TRBD1 (6 bases). The germline V gene has CDR1 GTSNPN and CDR2 SVGIG (reference sequence). This CDR3 is 15 amino acids long. Trimming pared 0 bases from V and 5 bases from J, leaving 14 bases between. CDR3 sequence reads: CAWSVGGGGDQPQHF. The CDR3 region has the DNA TGTGCCTGGAGTGTAGGAGGGGGAGGCGATCAGCCCCAGCATTTT. The entire variable domain, with the rest obtained from reference TRBV30 and TRBJ1-5, is as follows: SQTIHQWPATLVQPVGSPLSLECTVEGTSNPNLYWYRQAAGRGLQLLFYSVGIGQISSEVPQNLSASRPQDRQFILSSKKLLLSDSGFYLCAWSVGGGGDQPQHFGDGTRLSIL.

This clonotype was seen many times. The gene calls are TRBV14 and TRBJ2-5; no firm D call. From germline, CDR1 is SGHDN and CDR2 FVKESK. This CDR3 has 15 amino acids. Between the trimmed V and J ends, which lost 1 base and 3 bases, there was a span of 12 bases. The CDR3 DNA is TGTGCCAGCAGCCAAGGGGCCGTTACGAAAGAGACCCAGTACTTC. Its translation is CASSQGAVTKETQYF.

This clonotype was picked up a small number of times. The genes are TRBV29-1 and TRBJ2-7; D unresolved. V dropped 5 bases and J dropped 1 base, with 9 bases sitting between them. This CDR3 is built from 12 residues. CDR1 SQVTM and CDR2 ANQGSEA come from the germline V gene. Written as DNA, the CDR3 is TGCAGCGTTATCAAGCCTTCCTACGAGCAGTACTTC. The encoded protein is CSVIKPSYEQYF.

In this sample, this clonotype turned up many times. J is TRBJ1-2 and V is TRBV28; D may be TRBD1 (6 bases). Per germline, CDR1 MDHEN and CDR2 SYDVKM. The CDR3 runs 15 residues. With 3 bases removed from V and 4 bases from J, the gap between germline ends came to 15 bases. The DNA of the CDR3 is TGTGCCAGCAGTTTTGGGGGCGCCCCGGCCTATGGCTACACCTTC. It specifies CASSFGGAPAYGYTF.

V usage is TRBV24-1 and J usage is TRBJ2-7, with D perhaps TRBD2 (5 bases). The germline CDR1 and CDR2 sequences are KGHDR and SFDVKD. V was trimmed by 8 bases and J by 0 bases, leaving 16 bases between them. This CDR3 spans 15 amino acids. CDR3 in amino acids: CATIAGRTRSYEQYF. CDR3 DNA: TGTGCCACCATTGCCGGCAGGACTCGCTCCTACGAGCAGTACTTC.

This clonotype occurred a few times. The rearrangement joins TRBV20-1 to TRBJ2-7; tentatively, D is TRBD1 or TRBD2 (5 bases each). This CDR3 is 16 amino acids long. Per the germline V gene, CDR1 is DFQATT and CDR2 is SNEGSKA (reference sequence). V gave up 4 bases and J gave up 3 bases, with 22 bases separating them. Written as DNA, the CDR3 is TGCAGTGCTATTCGCGTCGGGACCTTCCCAATCTACGAGCAGTACTTC. It codes for CSAIRVGTFPIYEQYF.

This clonotype turned up a few times. The chain is built from TRBV20-1 and TRBJ2-7; D perhaps matches TRBD2 (6 bases). The CDR3 loop spans 13 amino acids. Per germline, CDR1 DFQATT and CDR2 SNEGSKA (reference sequence). The V end lost 1 base, the J end lost 2 bases, and 9 bases lay between the germline ends. The CDR3 reads CSARGPGAYEQYF. For the CDR3, the DNA is TGCAGTGCTAGAGGCCCGGGGGCCTACGAGCAGTACTTC.